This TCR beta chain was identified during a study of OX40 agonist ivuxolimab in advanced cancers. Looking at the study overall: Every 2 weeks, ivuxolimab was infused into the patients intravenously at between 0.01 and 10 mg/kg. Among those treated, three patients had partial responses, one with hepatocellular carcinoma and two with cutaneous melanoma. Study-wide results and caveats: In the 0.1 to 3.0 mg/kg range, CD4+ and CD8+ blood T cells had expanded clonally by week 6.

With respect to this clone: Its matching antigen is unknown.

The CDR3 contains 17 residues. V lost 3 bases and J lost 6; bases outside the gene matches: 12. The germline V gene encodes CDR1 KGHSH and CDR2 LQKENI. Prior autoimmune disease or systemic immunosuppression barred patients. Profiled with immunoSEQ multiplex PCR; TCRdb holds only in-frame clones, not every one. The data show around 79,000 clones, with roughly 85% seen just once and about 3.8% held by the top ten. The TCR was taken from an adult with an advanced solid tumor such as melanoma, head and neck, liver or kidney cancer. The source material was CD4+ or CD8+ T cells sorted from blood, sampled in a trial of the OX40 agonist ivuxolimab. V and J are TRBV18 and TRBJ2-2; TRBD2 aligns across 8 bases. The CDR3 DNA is TGTGCCAGCTCACCGGTTAGCGGGGCCGTCGGTTCCGGGGAGCTGTTTTTT. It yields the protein CASSPVSGAVGSGELFF.